This T cell receptor beta chain was found in a study of blood T cell repertoires in COVID-19. At the level of the study: T cells, B-cell-depleted T cells, or PBMCs provided the cDNA or gDNA that served as material.

Sequencing used immunoSEQ multiplex PCR; TCRdb keeps in-frame clones, though not all of them. The table records roughly 240,000 clones, 86% of them present only once. J gave up 2 bases and V 4 bases, and 3 bases lay outside the gene matches. The CDR3 length is 14 residues. Germline-derived CDR1 and CDR2 are SGDLS and YYNGEE. The chain combines TRBV9 with TRBJ2-3; 8 bases fit TRBD2. The sequence was obtained from a woman aged 45-65 years who had recovered from COVID-19. Sequencing was carried out using PBMCs or T cells enriched from blood (not recorded which). The CDR3 region is CASSYGLATDTQYF. In DNA form, the CDR3 reads TGTGCCAGCAGCTACGGACTAGCCACAGATACGCAGTATTTT.